Here is one TCR beta chain with its context. TCRdb's table, derived via immunoSEQ multiplex PCR, lists solely in-frame clones and lacks some. The sample shows more than 300,000 clones, roughly 79% of them seen only once. Germline V lookup: CDR1 MDHEN, CDR2 SYDVKM. The CDR3 is 12 residues long. Trimming removed 2 bases at V and 8 bases at J, with 7 bases between. The sample originates from a study of cytotoxic CD8 clonotypes in ibrutinib-treated CLL. The V and J genes are TRBV28 and TRBJ2-4, with TRBD2 as a possible D gene (6 bases). The source was PBMCs, collected before ibrutinib treatment. The sequence was obtained from a human donor with chronic lymphocytic leukemia. Here the CDR3 DNA reads TGTGCCAGCAGTTTAGGGGAGGACATTCAGTACTTC. Translating gives CASSLGEDIQYF.